This T cell receptor beta chain was sequenced during a study of T cell changes during pregnancy in multiple sclerosis. The CDR3 has 14 amino acids. V lost 0 bases to trimming and J lost 5 bases, with 10 bases between them. Germline values: CDR1 WNHNN, CDR2 SYGVQD (reference sequence). The repertoire was sequenced with immunoSEQ multiplex PCR; TCRdb's copy has only in-frame clones and lacks some. Of fewer than 80,000 clones listed, around 89% were seen once; the top ten hold roughly 0.9%. The sample in question was peripheral blood, obtained in the first trimester of pregnancy. The rearrangement uses TRBV10-1 and TRBJ1-1; tentatively, D is TRBD1 (5 bases). This clonotype was obtained from a female donor in good health, enrolled as a control in a pregnancy study. The CDR3 region is CASSESNGGTEAFF. CDR3 DNA: TGCGCCAGCAGTGAGTCGAATGGGGGGACTGAAGCTTTCTTT.